The clone carrying this T cell receptor (beta chain) was counted many times. Its antigen is not identified. MiXCR, run by TCRdb on the reads, gives a single entry per CDR3 protein. This table has about 76,000 distinct CDR3 sequences, less than 4.5% appearing once. The data were taken from a study of T cell repertoires in cytomegalovirus infection. Study observations and caveats: Dominant in the ex vivo response were TCR beta clonotypes restricted by HLA-C and specific for CMV.

Trimming cost V 2 bases and J 6 bases, with 21 bases left between them. The CDR3 is 17 residues long. Germline assignment: CDR1 MNHNY and CDR2 SVGAGI (reference sequence). The chain uses TRBV6-6 and TRBJ2-3; a weak D match, TRBD1 (7 bases). The sequence derives from a human donor in good health (CMV status not recorded). Some clones in this sample may be carry-over from other donors' samples. Material: PBMCs. The CDR3 sequence is CASSYSGGGRSEDTQYF. CDR3 nucleotide sequence: TGTGCCAGCAGTTACAGCGGAGGGGGCAGGTCGGAGGATACGCAGTATTTT.